This record concerns one T cell receptor (beta chain) sequence. Its antigen is still unknown. Per-base qualities were not stored, and no clone one base away is much larger. CDR1 and CDR2, looked up from the germline V gene, are SNHLY and FYNNEI. V and J are truncated by 6 bases and 2 bases respectively, leaving an intervening sequence of 13 bases. Spanning cysteine to phenylalanine, the CDR3 consists of 14 amino acids. The DNA shown is the 42-base CDR3, in frame from base 1. This sample is part of a study of blood T cell repertoires in COVID-19 (dated by TCRdb to the early 2020s). Some background on the complete study: Samples from collaborators originated in the United States, Italy and Spain and spanned both the acute and convalescent phases of COVID-19. The material from the prospective study consisted of cDNA or gDNA derived from T cells, B-cell-depleted T cells, or PBMCs. Subjects who had been exposed to COVID-19, were actively infected with it, or had recovered from it provided the deeply sampled blood TCRbeta repertoires that made up the dataset. The repertoires were released in a freely available public database meant as a resource for research on the immune response to SARS-CoV-2. Samples were obtained from the ongoing ImmuneRACE study (first 160 participants) and from 1,000 to 1,500 subjects provided by 6 global collaborators. A de-identified subject ID, COVID-19 status, age in years and sex were almost always included in the sample metadata. HLA class I and class II types, where available, came from metadata supplied by the sample provider rather than from assay-based typing. Study-wide findings and limitations: How much clinical and demographic metadata was included differed by source and by participant, and the metadata was provided uncurated.

TCRbeta CDR3 regions were amplified from genomic DNA using the immunoSEQ Assay, a bias-controlled multiplex PCR. In the original analysis: Nucleated cell counts per sample were estimated from amplification of reference gene primers within the assay. To quantify the absolute abundance of each unique TCRbeta CDR3 rearrangement, sequence reads were collapsed and filtered. For each sample, productive Simpson clonality was calculated as the square root of Simpson's diversity index over productive rearrangements. This is the immuneACCESS table as TCRdb keeps it, with only in-frame sequences that have V and J called. A part of the clones is gone; compared with another copy, unresolved V genes explain less than half, and the rest is unexplained. The D gene and trimming were derived from the DNA, and the V and J assignments and clone size from that table. Present in this sample are 150,000 to 200,000 clones, 75% to 90% of which were seen just once. The biggest ten clones account for about 6.7% of the sample.

Each collaborating institution followed its own protocols to collect whole blood in K2EDTA tubes. Collaborator samples were shipped for TCRbeta analysis as frozen whole blood, isolated PBMCs, or DNA extracted from either sample type. This clonotype was sampled from a man aged 35 to 55 with acute or convalescent COVID-19. The rearranged chain carries TRBV2 and TRBJ1-2, and perhaps TRBD1 as D gene, on 6 matching bases. Sample: peripheral blood. This receptor has the CDR3 CASSLTTGNYGYTF. The DNA sequence reads TGTGCCAGCAGCCTTACTACAGGGAACTATGGCTACACCTTC.